This T cell receptor (beta chain) was captured by sequencing in a study of cytomegalovirus exposure and HLA in healthy donors. In its sample, this clone was seen a few times. Its antigen is unknown. Primers: 60 Vbeta forward and 13 Jbeta reverse. Sequenced by immunoSEQ multiplex PCR; TCRdb stores in-frame clones only, minus some. Altogether about 140,000 clones are present, more than 60% being singletons, with the ten largest covering under 2%. V lost 6 bases and J lost 3; bases outside the gene matches: 8. Germline loops: CDR1 MNHNY, CDR2 SVGAGI (reference sequence). This CDR3 is 15 amino acids long. These donors, healthy bone marrow donors, were studied. Study findings and constraints: Being productive about 90% or about 30% of the time was typical of most TCR beta V segments in an earlier analysis. Reports state that TCR beta sequences accurately predicted most subjects' HLA-A and HLA-B alleles.

Sequencing was done on a sample of PBMCs. This chain links TRBV6-6 with TRBJ2-7, with TRBD2 matching 10 bases. The sequence was collected from a female donor in good health and CMV-seronegative. CDR3 nucleotides: TGTGCCAGCAGCCGGCTCACTAGCGGGGACTACGAGCAGTACTTC. Translated, it gives CASSRLTSGDYEQYF.